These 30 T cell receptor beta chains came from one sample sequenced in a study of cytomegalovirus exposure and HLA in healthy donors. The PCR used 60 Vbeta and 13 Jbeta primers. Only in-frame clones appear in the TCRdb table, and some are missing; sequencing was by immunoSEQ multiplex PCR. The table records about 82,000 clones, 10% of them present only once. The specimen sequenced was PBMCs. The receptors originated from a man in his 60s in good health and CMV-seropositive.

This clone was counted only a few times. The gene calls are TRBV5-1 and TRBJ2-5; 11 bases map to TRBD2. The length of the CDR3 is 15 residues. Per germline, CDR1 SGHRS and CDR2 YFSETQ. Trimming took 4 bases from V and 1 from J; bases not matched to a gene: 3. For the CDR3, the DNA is TGCGCCAGCAGCCGTAGCGGGGGGGTCCAAGAGACCCAGTACTTC. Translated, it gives CASSRSGGVQETQYF.

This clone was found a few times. DNA of the CDR3: TGTGCCAGCAGCCGTCGGGCAGGGGTCTACGAGCAGTACTTC. Translation gives CASSRRAGVYEQYF. J is TRBJ2-7 and V is TRBV27; possibly TRBD1 for D (6 bases). The CDR3 runs to 14 residues. V was trimmed by 6 bases and J by 3 bases, leaving 15 bases between them. CDR1 and CDR2 from the germline V gene are MNHEY and SMNVEV (reference sequence).

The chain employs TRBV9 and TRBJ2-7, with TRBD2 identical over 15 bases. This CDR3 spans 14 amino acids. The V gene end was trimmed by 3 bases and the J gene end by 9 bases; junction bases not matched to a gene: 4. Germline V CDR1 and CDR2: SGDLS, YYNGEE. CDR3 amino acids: CASSEGLAGGRQYF. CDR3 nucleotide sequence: TGTGCCAGCAGCGAGGGACTAGCGGGAGGAAGGCAGTACTTC. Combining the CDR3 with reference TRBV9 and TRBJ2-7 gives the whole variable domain DSGVTQTPKHLITATGQRVTLRCSPRSGDLSVYWYQQSLDQGLQFLIQYYNGEERAKGNILERFSAQQFPDLHSELNLSSLELGDSALYFCASSEGLAGGRQYFGPGTRLTVT.

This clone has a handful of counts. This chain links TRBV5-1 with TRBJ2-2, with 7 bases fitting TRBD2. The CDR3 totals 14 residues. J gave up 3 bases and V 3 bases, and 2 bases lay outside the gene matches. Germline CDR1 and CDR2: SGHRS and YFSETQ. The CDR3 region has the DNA TGCGCCAGCAGCTCCGGGGGGTACACCGGGGAGCTGTTTTTT. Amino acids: CASSSGGYTGELFF.

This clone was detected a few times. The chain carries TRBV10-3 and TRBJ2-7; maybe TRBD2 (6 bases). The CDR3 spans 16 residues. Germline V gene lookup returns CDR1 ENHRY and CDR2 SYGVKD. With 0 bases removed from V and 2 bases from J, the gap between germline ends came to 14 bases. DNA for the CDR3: TGTGCCATCAGTGAGTCGGCGGGACTGACAACCTACGAGCAGTACTTC. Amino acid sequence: CAISESAGLTTYEQYF.

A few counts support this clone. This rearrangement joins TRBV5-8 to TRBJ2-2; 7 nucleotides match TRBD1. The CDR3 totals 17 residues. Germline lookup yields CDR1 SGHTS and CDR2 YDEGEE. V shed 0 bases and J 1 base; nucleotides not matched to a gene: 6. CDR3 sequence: CASSLVRRQGNTGELFF. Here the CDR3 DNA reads TGTGCCAGCAGCTTGGTCCGCAGACAGGGGAACACCGGGGAGCTGTTTTTT.

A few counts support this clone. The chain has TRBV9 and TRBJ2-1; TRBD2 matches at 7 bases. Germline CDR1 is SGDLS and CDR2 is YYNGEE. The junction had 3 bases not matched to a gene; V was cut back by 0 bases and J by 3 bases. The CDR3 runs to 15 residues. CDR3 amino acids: CASSVVSGGYNEQFF. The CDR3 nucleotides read TGTGCCAGCAGCGTAGTGTCGGGGGGCTACAATGAGCAGTTCTTC.

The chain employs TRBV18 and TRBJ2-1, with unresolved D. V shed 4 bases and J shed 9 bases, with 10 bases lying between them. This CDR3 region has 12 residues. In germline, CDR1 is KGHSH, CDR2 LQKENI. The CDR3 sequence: CASSRPPSEQFF. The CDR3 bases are TGTGCCAGCTCACGTCCTCCCAGTGAGCAGTTCTTC.

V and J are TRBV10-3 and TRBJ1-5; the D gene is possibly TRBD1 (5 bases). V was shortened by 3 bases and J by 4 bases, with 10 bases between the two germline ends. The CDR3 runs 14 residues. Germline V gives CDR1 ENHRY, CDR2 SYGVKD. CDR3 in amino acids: CAISEGASNQPQHF. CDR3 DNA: TGTGCCATCAGTGAAGGGGCCTCGAATCAGCCCCAGCATTTT.

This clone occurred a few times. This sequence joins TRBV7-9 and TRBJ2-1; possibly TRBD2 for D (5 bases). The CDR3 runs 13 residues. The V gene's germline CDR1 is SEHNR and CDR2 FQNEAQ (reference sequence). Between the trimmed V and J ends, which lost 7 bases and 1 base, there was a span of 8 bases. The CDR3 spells CASTRGSYNEQFF. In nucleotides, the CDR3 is TGTGCCAGCACTAGAGGGTCCTACAATGAGCAGTTCTTC. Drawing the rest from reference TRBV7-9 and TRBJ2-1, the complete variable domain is DTGVSQNPRHKITKRGQNVTFRCDPISEHNRLYWYRQTLGQGPEFLTYFQNEAQLEKSRLLSDRFSAERPKGSFSTLEIQRTEQGDSAMYLCASTRGSYNEQFFGPGTRLTVL.

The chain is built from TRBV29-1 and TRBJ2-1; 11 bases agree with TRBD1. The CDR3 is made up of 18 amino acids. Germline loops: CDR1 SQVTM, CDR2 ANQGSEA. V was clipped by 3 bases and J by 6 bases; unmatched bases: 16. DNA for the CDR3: TGCAGCGTTGAGGGATCCCGGACAGGGGGCGCCCCCGGCAATGAGCAGTTCTTC. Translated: CSVEGSRTGGAPGNEQFF.

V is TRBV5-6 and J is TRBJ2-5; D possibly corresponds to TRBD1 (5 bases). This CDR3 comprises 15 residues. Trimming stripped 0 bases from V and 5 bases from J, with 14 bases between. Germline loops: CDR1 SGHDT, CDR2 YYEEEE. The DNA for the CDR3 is TGTGCCAGCAGCTTGGTCCAGGGAAGTTTGGAGACCCAGTACTTC. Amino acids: CASSLVQGSLETQYF.

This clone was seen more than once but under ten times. Written as DNA, the CDR3 is TGTGCCAGCAGGACCACAGGGGCCGCTAGGGATACGCAGTATTTT. Translating it yields CASRTTGAARDTQYF. This chain uses TRBV6-5 with TRBJ2-3; TRBD1 matches at 7 bases. V was clipped by 6 bases and J by 6 bases; unmatched bases: 12. Germline loops: CDR1 MNHEY, CDR2 SVGAGI. This CDR3 spans 15 amino acids.

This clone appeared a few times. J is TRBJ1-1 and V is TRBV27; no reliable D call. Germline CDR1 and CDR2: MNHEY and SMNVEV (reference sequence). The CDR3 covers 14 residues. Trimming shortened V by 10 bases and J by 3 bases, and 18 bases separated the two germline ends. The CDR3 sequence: CATKAAQRDTEAFF. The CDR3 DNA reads TGTGCCACCAAAGCAGCTCAGAGGGACACTGAAGCTTTCTTT.

CDR3 coding DNA: TGTGCCAGCAGCGTACGGGGGTCAGAGACCCAGTACTTC. This gives the protein CASSVRGSETQYF. The chain links TRBV9 to TRBJ2-5; weak D call: TRBD2 (6 bases). Germline CDR1 is SGDLS and CDR2 is YYNGEE. V lost 1 base to trimming and J lost 4 bases, with 8 bases between them. The CDR3 is made up of 13 amino acids. Full variable domain (remainder filled in from reference TRBV9 and TRBJ2-5): DSGVTQTPKHLITATGQRVTLRCSPRSGDLSVYWYQQSLDQGLQFLIQYYNGEERAKGNILERFSAQQFPDLHSELNLSSLELGDSALYFCASSVRGSETQYFGPGTRLLVL.

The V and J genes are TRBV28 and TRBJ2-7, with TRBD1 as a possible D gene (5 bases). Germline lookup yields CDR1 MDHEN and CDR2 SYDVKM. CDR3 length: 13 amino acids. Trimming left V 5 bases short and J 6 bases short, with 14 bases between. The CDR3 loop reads CASSPPTGPEQYV. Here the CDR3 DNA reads TGTGCCAGCAGTCCCCCCACAGGACCCGAGCAGTACGTC.

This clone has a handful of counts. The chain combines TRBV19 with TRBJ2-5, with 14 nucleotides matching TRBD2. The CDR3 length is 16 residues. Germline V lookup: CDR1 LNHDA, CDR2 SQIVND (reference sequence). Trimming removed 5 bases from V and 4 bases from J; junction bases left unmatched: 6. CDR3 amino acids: CASSWTSGGRAETQYF. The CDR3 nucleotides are TGTGCCAGTAGTTGGACTAGCGGGGGGCGCGCAGAGACCCAGTACTTC. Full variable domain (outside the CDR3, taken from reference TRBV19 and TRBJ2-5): DGGITQSPKYLFRKEGQNVTLSCEQNLNHDAMYWYRQDPGQGLRLIYYSQIVNDFQKGDIAEGYSVSREKKESFPLTVTSAQKNPTAFYLCASSWTSGGRAETQYFGPGTRLLVL.

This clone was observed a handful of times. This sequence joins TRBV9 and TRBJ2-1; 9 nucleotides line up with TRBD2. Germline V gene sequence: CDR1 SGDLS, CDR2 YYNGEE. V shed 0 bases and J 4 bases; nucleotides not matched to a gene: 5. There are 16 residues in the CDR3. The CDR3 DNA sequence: TGTGCCAGCAGCGTAGAAAGAGCGGGAGGTTACAATGAGCAGTTCTTC. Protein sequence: CASSVERAGGYNEQFF.

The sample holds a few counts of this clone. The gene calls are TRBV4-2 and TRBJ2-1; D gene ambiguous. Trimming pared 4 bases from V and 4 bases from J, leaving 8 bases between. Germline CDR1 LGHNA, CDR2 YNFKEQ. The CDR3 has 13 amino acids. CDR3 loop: CASSRSPYNEQFF. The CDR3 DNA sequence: TGTGCCAGCAGCCGTAGCCCTTACAATGAGCAGTTCTTC.

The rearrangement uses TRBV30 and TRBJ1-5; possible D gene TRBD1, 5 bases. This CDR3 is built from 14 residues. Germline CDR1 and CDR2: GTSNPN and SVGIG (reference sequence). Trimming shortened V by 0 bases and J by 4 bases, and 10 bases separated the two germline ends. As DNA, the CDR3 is TGTGCCTGGAGTGTCGGACAAGTGAATCAGCCCCAGCATTTT. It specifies CAWSVGQVNQPQHF.

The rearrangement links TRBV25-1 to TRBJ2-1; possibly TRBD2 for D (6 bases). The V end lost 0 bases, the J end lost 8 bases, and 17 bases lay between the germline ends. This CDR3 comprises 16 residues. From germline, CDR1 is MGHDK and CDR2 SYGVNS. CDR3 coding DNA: TGTGCCAGCAGTGAATACACGGGAGCCGTCCGGGATGAGCAGTTCTTC. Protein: CASSEYTGAVRDEQFF.

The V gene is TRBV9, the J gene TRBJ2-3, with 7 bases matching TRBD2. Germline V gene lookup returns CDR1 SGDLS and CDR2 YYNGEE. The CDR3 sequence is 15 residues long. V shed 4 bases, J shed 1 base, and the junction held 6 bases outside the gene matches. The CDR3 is CASSIERGGTDTQYF. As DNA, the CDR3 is TGTGCCAGCAGCATTGAGCGGGGCGGCACAGATACGCAGTATTTT.

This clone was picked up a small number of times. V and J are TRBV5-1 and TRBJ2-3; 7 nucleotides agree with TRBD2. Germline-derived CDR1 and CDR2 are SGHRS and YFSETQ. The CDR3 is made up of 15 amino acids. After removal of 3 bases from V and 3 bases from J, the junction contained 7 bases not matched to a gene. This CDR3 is CASSSGGRATDTQYF. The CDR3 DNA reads TGCGCCAGCAGCTCTGGGGGGAGGGCGACAGATACGCAGTATTTT.

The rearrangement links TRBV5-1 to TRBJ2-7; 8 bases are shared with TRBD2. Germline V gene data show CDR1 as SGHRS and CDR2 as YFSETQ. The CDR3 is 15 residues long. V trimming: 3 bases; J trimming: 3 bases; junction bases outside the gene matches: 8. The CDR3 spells CASSSPSGRVYEQYF. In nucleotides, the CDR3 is TGCGCCAGCAGCTCCCCGAGCGGGAGAGTCTACGAGCAGTACTTC.

The CDR3 region has the DNA TGTGCCAGCAGCCCGAAAGCGGGAGTAGACAATGAGCAGTTCTTC. It translates to CASSPKAGVDNEQFF. The J gene is TRBJ2-1, the V gene TRBV9; 8 positions agree with TRBD2. The CDR3 is made up of 15 amino acids. Per germline, CDR1 SGDLS and CDR2 YYNGEE. Unmatched junction bases numbered 8, after V lost 4 bases and J lost 5 bases.

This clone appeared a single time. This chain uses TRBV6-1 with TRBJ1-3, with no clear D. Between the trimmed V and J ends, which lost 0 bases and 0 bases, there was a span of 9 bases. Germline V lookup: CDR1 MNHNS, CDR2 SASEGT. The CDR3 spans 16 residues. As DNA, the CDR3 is TGTGCCAGCAGTGAAGCGCCTGCGAGCTCTGGAAACACCATATATTTT. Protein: CASSEAPASSGNTIYF.

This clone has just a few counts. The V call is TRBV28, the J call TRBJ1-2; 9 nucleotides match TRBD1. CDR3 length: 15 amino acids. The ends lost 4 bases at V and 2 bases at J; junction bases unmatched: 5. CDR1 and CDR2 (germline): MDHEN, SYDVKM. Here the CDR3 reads CASSWGTGSNYGYTF. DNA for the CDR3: TGTGCCAGCAGTTGGGGGACAGGGTCAAACTATGGCTACACCTTC.

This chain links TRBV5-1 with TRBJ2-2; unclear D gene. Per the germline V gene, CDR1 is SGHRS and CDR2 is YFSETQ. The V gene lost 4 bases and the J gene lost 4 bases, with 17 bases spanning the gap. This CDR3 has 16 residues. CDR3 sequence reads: CASSRETRSFTGELFF. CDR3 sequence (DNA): TGCGCCAGCAGCAGAGAGACAAGGTCCTTCACCGGGGAGCTGTTTTTT.

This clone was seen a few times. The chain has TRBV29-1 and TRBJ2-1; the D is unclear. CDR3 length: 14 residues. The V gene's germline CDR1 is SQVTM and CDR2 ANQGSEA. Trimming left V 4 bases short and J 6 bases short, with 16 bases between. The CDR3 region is CSVVPASTTNEQFF. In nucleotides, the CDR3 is TGCAGCGTTGTCCCGGCCTCGACAACCAATGAGCAGTTCTTC.

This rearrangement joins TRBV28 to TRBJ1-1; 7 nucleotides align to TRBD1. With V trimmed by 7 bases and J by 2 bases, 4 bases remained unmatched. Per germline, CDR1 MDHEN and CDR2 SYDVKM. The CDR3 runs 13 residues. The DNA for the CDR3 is TGTGCCAGCAAGGCAGGGGGAAACACTGAAGCTTTCTTT. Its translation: CASKAGGNTEAFF.